This TCR beta chain derives from a study of spatial heterogeneity in lung cancer. Time point meaning: sample taken at primary tumor resection. MiXCR was run by TCRdb on the 5' RACE reads, yielding one entry per CDR3 protein. This table has about 2,400 distinct CDR3 sequences, approximately 16% appearing once. The CDR3 is 14 amino acids. Germline CDR1 is DFQATT and CDR2 is SNEGSKA (reference sequence). V shed 3 bases, J shed 6 bases, and the junction held 11 bases outside the gene matches. The sequenced sample was normal lung tissue next to the tumor, obtained at surgery. This sequence originates from a male donor with early-stage non-small cell lung cancer. The chain employs TRBV20-1 and TRBJ2-7; TRBD2 matches 7 bases. Here the CDR3 DNA reads TGCAGTGCTAGCGCCGGCGGGAGTACGGTCGAGCAGTACTTC. Translation gives CSASAGGSTVEQYF.